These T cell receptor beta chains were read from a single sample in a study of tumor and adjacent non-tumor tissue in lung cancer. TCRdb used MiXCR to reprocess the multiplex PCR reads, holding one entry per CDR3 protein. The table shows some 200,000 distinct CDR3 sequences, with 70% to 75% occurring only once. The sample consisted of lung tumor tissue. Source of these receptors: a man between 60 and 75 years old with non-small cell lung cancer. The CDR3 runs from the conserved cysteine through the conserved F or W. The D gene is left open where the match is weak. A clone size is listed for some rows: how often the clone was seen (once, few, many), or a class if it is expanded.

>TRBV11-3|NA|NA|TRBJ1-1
TGTGTCAGCAGCTTTGGGGAGAACAATGAAGCTTTCTTT
CVSSFGENNEAFF
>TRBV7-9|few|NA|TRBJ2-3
TGTGCCAGCAGCTTATTCGAGACAGATACGCAGTATTTT
CASSLFETDTQYF
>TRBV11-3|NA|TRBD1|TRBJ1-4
TGTGCCAGCTGCCCATCGGGACAGGGGATCACTAACGAAAAACTGTTTTTT
CASCPSGQGITNEKLFF
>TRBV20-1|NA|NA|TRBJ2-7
TGCAGTGTTAGTGGACTCTCCTACGAGCAGTACTTT
CSVSGLSYEQYF
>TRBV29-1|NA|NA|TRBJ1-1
TGCAGCCTTGAAGGTGAATCCGCTGTAGCTTTCTTT
CSLEGESAVAFF
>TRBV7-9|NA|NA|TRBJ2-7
TGTGCCAGCAGCATCAGGGCTTCCTACGAGCAGTACTTC
CASSIRASYEQYF
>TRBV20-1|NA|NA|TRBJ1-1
TGCAGTGTCTTAGAGGTCATGAAAACTCAAGCTTTCTTT
CSVLEVMKTQAFF
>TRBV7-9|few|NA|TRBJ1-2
TGTGCCAGCAGCTTAGCTGGAAGGGGCGCTACCTATGGCTACACCTTC
CASSLAGRGATYGYTF
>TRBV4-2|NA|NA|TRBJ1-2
TGTGCCAGCGGCCAAGAGCAACCGATGGATGGCTACACCTTC
CASGQEQPMDGYTF
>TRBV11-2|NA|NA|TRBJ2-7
TGTGCCAGCAGCCAAGTCAGGTCCCCCCTCTACGAGCAGTACTTT
CASSQVRSPLYEQYF
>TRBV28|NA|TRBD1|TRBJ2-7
TGTACCACTCTCTCTTGGACAGGAAGCCCCTACGAGCAGTACTTC
CTTLSWTGSPYEQYF
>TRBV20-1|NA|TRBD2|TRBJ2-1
TGCAGATCTCGTTTAGCGGGGGATTTCTACAATGAGCAGTTCTTC
CRSRLAGDFYNEQFF
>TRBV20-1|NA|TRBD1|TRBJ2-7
TGCAGTGCTAGATCGTCAGACAGGGACCTAGGCGAGCAGTACTTC
CSARSSDRDLGEQYF
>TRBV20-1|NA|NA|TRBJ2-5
TGCAGTGCTAGAGATTCTTGGGTTGAGACCCAATACTTC
CSARDSWVETQYF
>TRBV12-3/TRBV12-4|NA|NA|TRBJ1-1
TGTGCCAGGAGTTTAGCTTTATTTGACAGGATTTTCACTGAAGCTTTCTTT
CARSLALFDRIFTEAFF
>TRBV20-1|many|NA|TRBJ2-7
TGCAGTGCTGTTAACTACGAGCAGTACTTC
CSAVNYEQYF
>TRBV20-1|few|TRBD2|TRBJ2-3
TGCAGTGCTTCCCAACCCACACTAGCGGGGGTGGGGAATTCACAGGATACGCAGTATTTT
CSASQPTLAGVGNSQDTQYF
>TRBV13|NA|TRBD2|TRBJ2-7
TGTGCCAGCAGCCCTCGGTTGGCGGGAGGTATCTACGATCAGTACTTC
CASSPRLAGGIYDQYF
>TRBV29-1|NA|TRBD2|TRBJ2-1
TGCAGCGCGCATCCGGGGACTAGCGGAAGTCAGCAGTTCTTC
CSAHPGTSGSQQFF
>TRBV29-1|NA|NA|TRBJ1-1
TGCAGCGATGAAGGTGGATCCGATGAAGTTTTCTTT
CSDEGGSDEVFF
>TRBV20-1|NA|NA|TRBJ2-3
TGCAGTGCCTGGCCCGGAGCGGCAAGTACGCAGTATTTT
CSAWPGAASTQYF
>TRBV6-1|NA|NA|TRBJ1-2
TGTGCCAGCAGTGAAGCCCGGGACATCTATGGCTACACCTTC
CASSEARDIYGYTF
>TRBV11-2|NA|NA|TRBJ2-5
TGTCTCAGCAGCTTAATTGGCTACCAAGAGACCGAGTACTTC
CLSSLIGYQETEYF
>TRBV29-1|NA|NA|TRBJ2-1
TGCAGCGTTGTGGGAGTTGAGCAGTTCTTC
CSVVGVEQFF
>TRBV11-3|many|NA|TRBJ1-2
NA
CASSLDPWGQGNTF
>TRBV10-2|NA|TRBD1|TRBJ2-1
TGCGCCAGCAGTGAGTCATTGACAGGGAAGCAGTTATTC
CASSESLTGKQLF
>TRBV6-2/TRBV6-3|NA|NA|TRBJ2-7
TGTGCCAGCAGTTACACAGGGCAAACCGAGGGCGATCAGTACTTC
CASSYTGQTEGDQYF
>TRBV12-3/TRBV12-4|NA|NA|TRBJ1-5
TGTGCCAGCAGCGACACTACCAATCAGCCCCAGCATTTT
CASSDTTNQPQHF
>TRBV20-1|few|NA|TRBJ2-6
TGCAGTGCTAGAGATCAGGGTGCGGGGGCCAACGTCCTGACTTTC
CSARDQGAGANVLTF
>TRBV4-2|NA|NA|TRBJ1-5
TGTGCCAGCAGTCAACTTAAGACTGGGTCCTCGACAGATACGCAGCATTTT
CASSQLKTGSSTDTQHF
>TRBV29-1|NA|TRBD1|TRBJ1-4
TGCAGCGTGGGGACAGGGGGCTTTAAGAGTGAAAAACTGTTTTTT
CSVGTGGFKSEKLFF
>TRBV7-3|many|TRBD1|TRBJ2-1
TGTGCCAGCAGCCCTAGGGGACAGTTAATCGATGAGCAGTTCTTC
CASSPRGQLIDEQFF
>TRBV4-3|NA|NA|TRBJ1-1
TGTGCCAGCAGCCTGATCGAGGGGACTGAAGCTTTCTTT
CASSLIEGTEAFF
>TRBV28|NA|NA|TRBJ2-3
TGTGCCAGCAGCCACTTGGGTTCCTGCACAGATACGCAGTATTTT
CASSHLGSCTDTQYF
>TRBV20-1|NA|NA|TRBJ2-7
TGCAGTGCTATTCCGCACGACAGAACCTACGAGCAGTACTTC
CSAIPHDRTYEQYF
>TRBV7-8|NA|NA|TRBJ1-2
TGTGCCAGCAGCTCTACAGTTAGCACAGACCACGGCTACACCTTC
CASSSTVSTDHGYTF
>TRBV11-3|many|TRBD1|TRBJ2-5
TGTGCCAGCAGCTTCATAAGGACAGGGGGCTCAGAGACCCAGTACTTC
CASSFIRTGGSETQYF
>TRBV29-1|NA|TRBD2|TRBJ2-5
TGCAGCGTCTCGGGACTAGCGGGGAGGAACCTAGAGACCCAGTACTTC
CSVSGLAGRNLETQYF
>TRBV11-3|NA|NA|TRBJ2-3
TGTTTCAGCAGCTTAGATCCCCTGGAAGTCGGGGGCCGCACAGATACGCAGTATTTT
CFSSLDPLEVGGRTDTQYF
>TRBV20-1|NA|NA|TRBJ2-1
TGCAGTGCTAAATTGGTATACTCCTACAATGACCAGTTCTTC
CSAKLVYSYNDQFF
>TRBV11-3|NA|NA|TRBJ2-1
TGTGCTAGCAGCTTGAGAGGGAGTACCAATGAGCAGTTCTTC
CASSLRGSTNEQFF
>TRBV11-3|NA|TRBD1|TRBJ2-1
TGTGCTAGCAACCATGAGATGGGACAGGGCCACAATGAGCAGTTCTTC
CASNHEMGQGHNEQFF